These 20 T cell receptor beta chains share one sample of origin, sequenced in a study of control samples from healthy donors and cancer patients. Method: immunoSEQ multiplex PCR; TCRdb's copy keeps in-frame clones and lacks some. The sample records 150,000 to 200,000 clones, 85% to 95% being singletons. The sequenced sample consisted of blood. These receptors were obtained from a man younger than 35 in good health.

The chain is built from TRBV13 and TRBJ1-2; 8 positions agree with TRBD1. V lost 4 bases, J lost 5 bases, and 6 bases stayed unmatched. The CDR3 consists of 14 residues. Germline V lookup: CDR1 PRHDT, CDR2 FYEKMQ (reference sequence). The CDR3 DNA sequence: TGTGCCAGCAGCTCCTGGACAGGGAGTTATGGCTACACCTTC. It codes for CASSSWTGSYGYTF.

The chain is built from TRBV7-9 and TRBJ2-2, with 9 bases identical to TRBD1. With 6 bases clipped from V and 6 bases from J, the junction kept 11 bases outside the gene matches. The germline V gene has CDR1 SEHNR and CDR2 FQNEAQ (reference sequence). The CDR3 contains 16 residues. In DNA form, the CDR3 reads TGTGCCAGCAGAATAACCGGGACAGGGAGTTCCGGGGAGCTGTTTTTT. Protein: CASRITGTGSSGELFF.

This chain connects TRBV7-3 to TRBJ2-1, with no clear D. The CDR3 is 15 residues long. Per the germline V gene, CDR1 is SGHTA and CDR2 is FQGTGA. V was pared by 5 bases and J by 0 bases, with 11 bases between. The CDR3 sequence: CASSPDLSSYNEQFF. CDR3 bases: TGTGCCAGCAGCCCCGATCTAAGCTCCTACAATGAGCAGTTCTTC.

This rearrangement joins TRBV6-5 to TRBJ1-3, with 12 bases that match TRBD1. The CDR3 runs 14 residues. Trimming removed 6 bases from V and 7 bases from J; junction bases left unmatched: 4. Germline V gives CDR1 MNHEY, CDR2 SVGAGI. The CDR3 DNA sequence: TGTGCCAGCAGGATGGGACAGGGGGCCAACACCATATATTTT. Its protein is CASRMGQGANTIYF.

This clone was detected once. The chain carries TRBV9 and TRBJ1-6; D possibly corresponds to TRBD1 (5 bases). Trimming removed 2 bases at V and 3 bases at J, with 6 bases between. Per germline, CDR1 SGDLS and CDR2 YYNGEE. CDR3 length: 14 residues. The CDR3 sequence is CASSVTDYNSPLHF. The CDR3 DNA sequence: TGTGCCAGCAGCGTGACAGACTATAATTCACCCCTCCACTTT. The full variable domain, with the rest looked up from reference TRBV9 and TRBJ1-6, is DSGVTQTPKHLITATGQRVTLRCSPRSGDLSVYWYQQSLDQGLQFLIQYYNGEERAKGNILERFSAQQFPDLHSELNLSSLELGDSALYFCASSVTDYNSPLHFGNGTRLTVT.

CDR3 loop: CAWTANSNQPQHF. In nucleotides, the CDR3 is TGTGCCTGGACCGCGAATAGCAATCAGCCCCAGCATTTT. The chain is built from TRBV30 and TRBJ1-5; D ambiguous. Germline V lookup: CDR1 GTSNPN, CDR2 SVGIG (reference sequence). The germline V and J ends were trimmed by 4 bases and 0 bases, with 7 bases remaining between them. This CDR3 has 13 residues. Full variable domain (missing parts from reference TRBV30 and TRBJ1-5): SQTIHQWPATLVQPVGSPLSLECTVEGTSNPNLYWYRQAAGRGLQLLFYSVGIGQISSEVPQNLSASRPQDRQFILSSKKLLLSDSGFYLCAWTANSNQPQHFGDGTRLSIL.

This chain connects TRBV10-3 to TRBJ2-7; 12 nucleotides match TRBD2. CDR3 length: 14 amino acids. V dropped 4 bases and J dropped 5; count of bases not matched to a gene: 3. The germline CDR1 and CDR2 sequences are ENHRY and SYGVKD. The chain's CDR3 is CAISGASGGDEQYF. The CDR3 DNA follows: TGTGCCATCAGTGGAGCTAGCGGGGGGGACGAGCAGTACTTC.

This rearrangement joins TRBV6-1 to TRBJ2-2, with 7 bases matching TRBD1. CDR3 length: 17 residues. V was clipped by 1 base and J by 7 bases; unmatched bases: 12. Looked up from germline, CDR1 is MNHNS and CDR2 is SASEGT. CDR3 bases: TGTGCCAGCAGTGAAGACAGGGGCGGATCGAGGCGCGGGGAGCTGTTTTTT. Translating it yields CASSEDRGGSRRGELFF.

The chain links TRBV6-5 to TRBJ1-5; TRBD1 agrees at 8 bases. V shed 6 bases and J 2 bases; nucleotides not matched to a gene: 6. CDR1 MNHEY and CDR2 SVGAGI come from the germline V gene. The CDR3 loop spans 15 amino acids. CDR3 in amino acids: CASRPTGVGNQPQHF. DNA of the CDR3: TGTGCCAGCAGGCCGACAGGGGTCGGCAATCAGCCCCAGCATTTT.

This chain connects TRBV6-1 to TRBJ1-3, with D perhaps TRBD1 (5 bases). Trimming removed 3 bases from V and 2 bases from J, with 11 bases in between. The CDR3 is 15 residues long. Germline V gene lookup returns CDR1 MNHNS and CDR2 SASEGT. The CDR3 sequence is CASSELQEAGNTIYF. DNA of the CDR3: TGTGCCAGCAGTGAGCTACAGGAAGCTGGAAACACCATATATTTT.

The CDR3 spells CASSLQGPLQHF. The CDR3 nucleotides read TGTGCCAGCAGTCTTCAGGGGCCGTTGCAGCATTTT. The V call is TRBV12-3 or TRBV12-4, the J call TRBJ1-5, with D perhaps matching TRBD1 (6 bases). Trimming took off 5 bases at V and 13 bases at J, with 15 bases between the two ends. The CDR3 is 12 amino acids.

The CDR3 DNA is TGTGCCAGCAGCCCCCAAACTGTCGGGGCTTTCTTT. It is translated as CASSPQTVGAFF. The rearrangement links TRBV13 to TRBJ1-1; D gene uncertain. Germline V gene data show CDR1 as PRHDT and CDR2 as FYEKMQ (reference sequence). V gave up 5 bases and J gave up 11 bases, with 15 bases separating them. The CDR3 sequence is 12 residues long.

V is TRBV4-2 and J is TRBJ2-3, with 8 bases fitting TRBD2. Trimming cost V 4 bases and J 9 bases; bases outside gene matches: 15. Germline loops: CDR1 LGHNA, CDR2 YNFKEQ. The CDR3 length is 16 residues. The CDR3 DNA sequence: TGTGCCAGCAGCCCCGGCGCCAGCGGGGGTTTGGGGACGCAGTATTTT. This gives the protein CASSPGASGGLGTQYF.

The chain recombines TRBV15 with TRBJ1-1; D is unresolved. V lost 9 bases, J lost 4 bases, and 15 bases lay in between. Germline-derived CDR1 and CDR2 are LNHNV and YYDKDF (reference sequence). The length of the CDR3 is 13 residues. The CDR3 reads CATCLVAGTEAFF. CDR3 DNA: TGTGCCACATGCTTGGTCGCGGGCACTGAAGCTTTCTTT. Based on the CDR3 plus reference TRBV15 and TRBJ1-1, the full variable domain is DAMVIQNPRYQVTQFGKPVTLSCSQTLNHNVMYWYQQKSSQAPKLLFHYYDKDFNNEADTPDNFQSRRPNTSFCFLDIRSPGLGDTAMYLCATCLVAGTEAFFGQGTRLTVV.

CDR3 region: CASKTGNQPQHF. CDR3 DNA sequence: TGTGCCAGCAAGACAGGTAATCAGCCCCAGCATTTT. This chain connects TRBV2 to TRBJ1-5, with D perhaps TRBD1 (6 bases). Germline V gene lookup returns CDR1 SNHLY and CDR2 FYNNEI. The CDR3 consists of 12 residues. V gave up 7 bases and J gave up 4 bases, with 8 bases separating them.

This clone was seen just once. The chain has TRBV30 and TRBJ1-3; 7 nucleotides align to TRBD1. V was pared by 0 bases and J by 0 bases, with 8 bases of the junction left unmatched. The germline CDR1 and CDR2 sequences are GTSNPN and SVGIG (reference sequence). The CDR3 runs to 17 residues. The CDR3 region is CAWSVEGQRSSGNTIYF. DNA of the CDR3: TGTGCCTGGAGTGTAGAGGGACAGAGGTCCTCTGGAAACACCATATATTTT. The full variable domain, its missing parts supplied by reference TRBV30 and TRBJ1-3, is SQTIHQWPATLVQPVGSPLSLECTVEGTSNPNLYWYRQAAGRGLQLLFYSVGIGQISSEVPQNLSASRPQDRQFILSSKKLLLSDSGFYLCAWSVEGQRSSGNTIYFGEGSWLTVV.

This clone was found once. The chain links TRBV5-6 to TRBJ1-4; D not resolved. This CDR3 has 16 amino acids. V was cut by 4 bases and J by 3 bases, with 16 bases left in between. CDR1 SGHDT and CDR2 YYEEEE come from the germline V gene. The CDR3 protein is CASSPPPVGANEKLFF. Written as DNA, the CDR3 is TGTGCCAGCAGCCCACCCCCGGTCGGGGCTAATGAAAAACTGTTTTTT.

In DNA form, the CDR3 reads TGTGCCAGCAGTCCCTTAACCCCAGAGGCGGGGGGAGGAGAGACCCAGTACTTC. Protein: CASSPLTPEAGGGETQYF. V is TRBV28 and J is TRBJ2-5, with 8 bases aligning to TRBD2. V dropped 5 bases and J dropped 4; count of bases not matched to a gene: 18. CDR3 length: 18 residues. Germline V gene data show CDR1 as MDHEN and CDR2 as SYDVKM.

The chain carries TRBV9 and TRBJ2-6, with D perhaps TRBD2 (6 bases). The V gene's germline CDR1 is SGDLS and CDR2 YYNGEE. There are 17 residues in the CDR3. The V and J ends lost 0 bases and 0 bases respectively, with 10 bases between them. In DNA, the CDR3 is TGTGCCAGCAGCGTAGGGGACTGGATCTCTGGGGCCAACGTCCTGACTTTC. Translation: CASSVGDWISGANVLTF.

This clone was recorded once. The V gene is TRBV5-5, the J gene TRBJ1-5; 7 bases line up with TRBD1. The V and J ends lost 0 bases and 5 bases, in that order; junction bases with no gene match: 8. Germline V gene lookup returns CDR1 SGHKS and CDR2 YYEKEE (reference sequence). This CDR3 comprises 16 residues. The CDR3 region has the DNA TGTGCCAGCAGCTTGGATGTGACAGGGCCTCATCAGCCCCAGCATTTT. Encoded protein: CASSLDVTGPHQPQHF.